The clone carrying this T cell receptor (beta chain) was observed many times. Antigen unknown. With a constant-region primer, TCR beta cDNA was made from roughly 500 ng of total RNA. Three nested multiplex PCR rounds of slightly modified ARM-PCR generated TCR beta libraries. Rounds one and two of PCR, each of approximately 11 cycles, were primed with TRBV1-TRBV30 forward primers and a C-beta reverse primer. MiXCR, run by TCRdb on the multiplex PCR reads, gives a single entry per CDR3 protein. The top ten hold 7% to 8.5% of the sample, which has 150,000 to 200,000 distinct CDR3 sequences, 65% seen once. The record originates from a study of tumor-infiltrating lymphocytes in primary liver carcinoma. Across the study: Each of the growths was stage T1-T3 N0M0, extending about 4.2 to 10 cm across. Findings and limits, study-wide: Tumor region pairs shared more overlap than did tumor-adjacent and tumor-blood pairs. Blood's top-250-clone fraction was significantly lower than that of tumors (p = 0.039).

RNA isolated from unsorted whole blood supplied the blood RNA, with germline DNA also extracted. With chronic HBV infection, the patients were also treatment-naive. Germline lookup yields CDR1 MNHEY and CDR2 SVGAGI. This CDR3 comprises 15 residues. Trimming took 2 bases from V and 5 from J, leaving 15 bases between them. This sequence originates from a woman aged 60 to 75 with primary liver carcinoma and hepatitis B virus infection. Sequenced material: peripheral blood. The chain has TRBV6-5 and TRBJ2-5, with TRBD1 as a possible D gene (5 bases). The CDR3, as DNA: TGTGCCAGCAGTTACACCCTTCAGCACAGGGAGACCCAGTACTTC. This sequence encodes CASSYTLQHRETQYF.